This TCR beta chain was sequenced in a study of blood T cell repertoires in COVID-19. Study information: Nucleic acid was either cDNA or gDNA, and it came from T cells, B-cell-depleted T cells, or PBMCs.

Produced via immunoSEQ multiplex PCR; TCRdb's table is partial and in-frame only. The profile shows 95,000 to 150,000 clones, about 84% of them singletons. With 3 bases removed from V and 8 bases from J, the gap between germline ends came to 25 bases. The CDR3 extends over 17 amino acids. CDR1 and CDR2 from the germline V gene are LNHNV and YYDKDF (reference sequence). The gene calls are TRBV15 and TRBJ1-2, with D possibly matching TRBD1 (5 bases). This clonotype was obtained from a human donor in a cohort sampled during active COVID-19. The material sequenced was peripheral blood. CDR3 sequence reads: CATSRTHQGRASRGYTF. For the CDR3, the DNA is TGTGCCACCAGCAGGACCCATCAGGGAAGAGCGAGCAGGGGCTACACCTTC.